A single sample gave rise to the 5 T cell receptor beta chains below, sequenced in a study of regulatory T cells in long-lasting Graves disease. HTBI primers from iRepertoire and Arm-PCR of CDR3 regions yielded the TCR beta libraries. TCRdb re-called the multiplex PCR reads through MiXCR, storing one row per CDR3 protein. This table has 450,000 to 600,000 distinct CDR3 sequences, 15% to 20% appearing once. Time point noted: newly diagnosed GD, antithyroid drugs for less than 3 months. Isolated PBMC RNA provided the starting material for the TCR library. These data were also filed under a second study, of T cells in Graves' hyperthyroidism and ophthalmopathy.

The sequenced sample was peripheral blood mononuclear cells (PBMCs), obtained at new diagnosis, from a patient treated with antithyroid drugs. The receptors were sampled from a man aged 35-49 years with Graves disease.

There are many counts of this clonotype. The chain links TRBV28 to TRBJ2-3, with 12 bases fitting TRBD2. The germline V gene has CDR1 MDHEN and CDR2 SYDVKM. CDR3 length: 16 amino acids. The V segment lost 8 bases and the J segment 0 bases; nucleotides outside the gene matches: 6. The CDR3 protein is CASLAGGALSTDTQYF. In DNA form, the CDR3 reads TGTGCCAGCCTAGCGGGAGGGGCCCTTAGCACAGATACGCAGTATTTT.

The rearrangement joins TRBV29-1 to TRBJ2-1; no firm D call. V was clipped by 4 bases and J by 0 bases, with 10 bases between them. CDR3 length: 14 residues. Per germline, CDR1 SQVTM and CDR2 ANQGSEA. In DNA form, the CDR3 reads TGCAGCGTTGGAGCCGGAAACTCCTACAATGAGCAGTTCTTC. Its translation: CSVGAGNSYNEQFF.

This clonotype occurred a few times. The rearrangement uses TRBV27 and TRBJ2-7; the D is unclear. This CDR3 has 11 residues. CDR1 is MNHEY, CDR2 SMNVEV, per germline (reference sequence). V lost 5 bases to trimming and J lost 6 bases, with 8 bases between them. In nucleotides, the CDR3 is TGTGCCAGCAGTACCGGCGTCGAGCAGTACTTC. Protein product: CASSTGVEQYF.

This clonotype was detected many times. V is TRBV5-1 and J is TRBJ2-2; D gene uncertain. The CDR3 contains 14 residues. CDR1 is SGHRS and CDR2 is YFSETQ in the germline V gene. V gave up 0 bases and J gave up 2 bases, with 5 bases separating them. The CDR3 here is CASSLVENTGELFF. The CDR3 nucleotides are TGCGCCAGCAGCTTGGTTGAAAACACCGGGGAGCTGTTTTTT.

To note about this clonotype: With only one base between it and a far larger clone, this is likely a read error. The CDR3 reads CASSFDGWDEQYF. The CDR3 nucleotides are TGTGCCAGCAGTTTCGACGGATGGGATGAGCAGTACTTC. The rearrangement uses TRBV28 and TRBJ2-3; D remains ambiguous. The J call may be in error: the DNA end matches TRBJ2-7 better. CDR3 length equals 13 residues. Germline-derived CDR1 and CDR2 are MDHEN and SYDVKM.